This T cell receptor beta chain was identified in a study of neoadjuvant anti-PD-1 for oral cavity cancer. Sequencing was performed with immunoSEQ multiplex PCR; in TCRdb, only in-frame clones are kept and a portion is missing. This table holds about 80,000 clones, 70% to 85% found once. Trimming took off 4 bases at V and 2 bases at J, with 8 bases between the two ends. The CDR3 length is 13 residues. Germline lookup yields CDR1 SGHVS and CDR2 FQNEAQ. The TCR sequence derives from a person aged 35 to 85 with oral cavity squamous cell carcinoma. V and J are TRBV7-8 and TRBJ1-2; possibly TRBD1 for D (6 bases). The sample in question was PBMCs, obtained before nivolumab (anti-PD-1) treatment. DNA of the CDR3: TGTGCCAGCAGCTACGGACAGAACTATGGCTACACCTTC. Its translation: CASSYGQNYGYTF.